A selection of T cell receptor beta chains follows, all from one sample in a study of circulating and synovial CD4+ cells in juvenile arthritis. Produced via immunoSEQ multiplex PCR; TCRdb's table is partial and in-frame only. The sample includes about 36,000 clones, around 96% of them seen just once. The specimen sequenced was CD4+ T cells from blood. The receptors stem from a human donor with juvenile idiopathic arthritis. CDR3s include the opening cysteine and the closing phenylalanine or tryptophan. Each record gives: D gene, clone size, J gene, V gene, CDR3 DNA, CDR3 protein. D genes are given only for firm matches. Clone size is given for some rows only: seen once, a few or many times, or a class if the clone is expanded.

TRBD1	-	TRBJ2-7	TRBV5-1	TGCGCCAGCAGCCTCGTGCCAGGGGGCGCTGACATCGGCTCCGAGCAGTACTTC	CASSLVPGGADIGSEQYF
-	once	TRBJ1-5	TRBV6-5	TGTGCCAGCAGTACCCCAAGGGAGGATCAGCCCCAGCATTTT	CASSTPREDQPQHF
TRBD1	once	TRBJ2-3	TRBV2	TGTGCCAGCAGCGCGACGCGGACAGGGGGCACAGATACGCAGTATTTT	CASSATRTGGTDTQYF
TRBD1	-	TRBJ1-5	TRBV27	TGTGCCAGCAGTAGGGGGCAGTTCAATCAGCCCCAGCATTTT	CASSRGQFNQPQHF
-	-	TRBJ2-7	TRBV6-1	TGTGCCAGCAGTGAACATTCCTACGAGCAGTACTTC	CASSEHSYEQYF
TRBD1	once	TRBJ2-7	TRBV4-2	TGTGCCAGCAGCGGTTCGGGACAGGGGGCAGGCGAGCAGTACTTC	CASSGSGQGAGEQYF
-	-	TRBJ1-1	TRBV4-3	TGCGCCAGCAGCCAAGATCTTAAAGGGGCCACTGAAGCTTTCTTT	CASSQDLKGATEAFF
-	-	TRBJ1-3	TRBV7-2	TGTGCCAGTAGGGTCCCAGGGCAGTTAAACACCATATATTTT	CASRVPGQLNTIYF
-	-	TRBJ2-7	TRBV7-9	TGTGCCAGCAGCTTAGAATTCGGGTCCCCAGTTTACTACGAGCAGTACTTC	CASSLEFGSPVYYEQYF
-	-	TRBJ2-7	TRBV6-6	TGTGCCAGCAGTTCCCTCGACCTACTACGTGGGCAGTACTTC	CASSSLDLLRGQYF
TRBD2	once	TRBJ2-2	TRBV9	TGTGCCAGCAGAAAGCTAGCGGGGGAGGCCGGGGAGCTGTTTTTT	CASRKLAGEAGELFF
-	-	TRBJ2-1	TRBV19	TGTGCCAGTAGTATAATGCAGGCCGCCCTCTCCTACAATGAGCAGTTCTTC	CASSIMQAALSYNEQFF
TRBD1	-	TRBJ2-7	TRBV14	TGTGCCAGTCGACAGGGATTGGGCGAGCAGTACTTC	CASRQGLGEQYF
TRBD1	-	TRBJ2-1	TRBV7-6	TGTGCCAGCAGCTTCGGACAGGGGGCTGGCGAGCAGTTCTTC	CASSFGQGAGEQFF
-	-	TRBJ1-1	TRBV19	TGTGCCAGTAGTGGGCGCAGAATGAACACTGAAGCTTTCTTT	CASSGRRMNTEAFF
-	-	TRBJ1-2	TRBV6-5	TGTGCCAGCAGTTACACCAGTAACTATGGCTACACCTTC	CASSYTSNYGYTF
-	-	TRBJ2-1	TRBV6-5	TGTGCCAGCAGTTGGGGACGGGGGGCGAGGGAGCAGTTCTTC	CASSWGRGAREQFF
-	-	TRBJ1-1	TRBV7-2	TGTGCCAGCGGAGAGAAAGCTTTCTTT	CASGEKAFF
-	-	TRBJ2-1	TRBV21-1	TGTGCCAGCAGCATTTCGGGGGGGCACGAGCAGTTCTTC	CASSISGGHEQFF
-	once	TRBJ2-7	TRBV25-1	TGTGCCAGCAGTGAATTGAGTCGGGGCGAGCAGTACTTC	CASSELSRGEQYF
-	-	TRBJ2-7	TRBV6-1	TGTGCCAGCAGTGAAGCTTACTACTACGAGCAGTACTTC	CASSEAYYYEQYF
-	-	TRBJ1-1	TRBV19	TGTGCCAGTAGCGTACTGATGAACACTGAAGCTTTCTTT	CASSVLMNTEAFF